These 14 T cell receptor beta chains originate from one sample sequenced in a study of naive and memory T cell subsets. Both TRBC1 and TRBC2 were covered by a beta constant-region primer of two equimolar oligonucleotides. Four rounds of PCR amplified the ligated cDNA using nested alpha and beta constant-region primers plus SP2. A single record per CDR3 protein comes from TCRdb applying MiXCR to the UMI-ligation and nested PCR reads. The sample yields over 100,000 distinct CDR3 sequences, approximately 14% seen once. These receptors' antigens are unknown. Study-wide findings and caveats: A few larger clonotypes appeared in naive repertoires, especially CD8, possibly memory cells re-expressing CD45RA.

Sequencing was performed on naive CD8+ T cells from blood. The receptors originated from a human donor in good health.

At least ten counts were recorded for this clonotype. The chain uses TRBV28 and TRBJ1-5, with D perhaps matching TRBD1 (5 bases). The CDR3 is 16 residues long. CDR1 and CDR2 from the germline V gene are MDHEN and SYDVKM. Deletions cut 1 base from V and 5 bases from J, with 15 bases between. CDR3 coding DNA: TGTGCCAGCAGTTTATTCCAGGGTGGTTCGGATCAGCCCCAGCATTTT. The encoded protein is CASSLFQGGSDQPQHF. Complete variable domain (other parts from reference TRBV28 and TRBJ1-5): DVKVTQSSRYLVKRTGEKVFLECVQDMDHENMFWYRQDPGLGLRLIYFSYDVKMKEKGDIPEGYSVSREKKERFSLILESASTNQTSMYLCASSLFQGGSDQPQHFGDGTRLSIL.

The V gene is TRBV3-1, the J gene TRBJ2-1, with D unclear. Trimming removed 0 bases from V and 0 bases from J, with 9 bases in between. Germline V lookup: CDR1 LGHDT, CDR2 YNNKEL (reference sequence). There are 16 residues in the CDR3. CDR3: CASSQEGWNSYNEQFF. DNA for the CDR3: TGTGCCAGCAGCCAAGAGGGTTGGAACTCCTACAATGAGCAGTTCTTC.

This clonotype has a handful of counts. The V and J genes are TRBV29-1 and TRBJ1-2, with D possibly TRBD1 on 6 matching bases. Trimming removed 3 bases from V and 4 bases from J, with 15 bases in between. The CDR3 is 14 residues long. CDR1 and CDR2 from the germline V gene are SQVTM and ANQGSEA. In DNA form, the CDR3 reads TGCAGCGTTGACCTGTCCCAGGGGACCTATGGCTACACCTTC. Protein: CSVDLSQGTYGYTF.

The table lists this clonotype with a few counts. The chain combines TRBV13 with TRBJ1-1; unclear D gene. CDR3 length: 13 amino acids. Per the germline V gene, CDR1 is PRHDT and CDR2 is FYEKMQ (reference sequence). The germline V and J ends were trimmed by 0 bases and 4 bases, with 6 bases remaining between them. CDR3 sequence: CASSLGSATEAFF. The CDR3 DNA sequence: TGTGCCAGCAGCTTAGGTTCGGCCACTGAAGCTTTCTTT.

The CDR3 here is CASSQPTSDTQYF. DNA of the CDR3: TGCGCCAGCAGCCAACCGACGTCAGATACGCAGTATTTT. V usage is TRBV4-1 and J usage is TRBJ2-3; D unclear. CDR1 and CDR2 from the germline V gene are MGHRA and YSYEKL. The CDR3 spans 13 residues. Trimming pared 2 bases from V and 4 bases from J, leaving 7 bases between.

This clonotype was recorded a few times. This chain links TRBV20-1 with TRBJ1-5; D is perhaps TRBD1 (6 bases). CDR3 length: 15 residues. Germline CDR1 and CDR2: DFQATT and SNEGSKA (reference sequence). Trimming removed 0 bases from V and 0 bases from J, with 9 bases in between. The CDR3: CSARDVGGSNQPQHF. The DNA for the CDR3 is TGCAGTGCTAGAGATGTAGGGGGTAGCAATCAGCCCCAGCATTTT.

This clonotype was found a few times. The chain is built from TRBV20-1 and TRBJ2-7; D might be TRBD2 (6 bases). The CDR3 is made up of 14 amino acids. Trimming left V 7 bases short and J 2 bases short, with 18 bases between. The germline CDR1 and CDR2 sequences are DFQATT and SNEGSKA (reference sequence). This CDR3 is CSVSRSGLTYEQYF. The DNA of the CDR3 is TGCAGTGTATCAAGAAGCGGGCTAACCTACGAGCAGTACTTC.

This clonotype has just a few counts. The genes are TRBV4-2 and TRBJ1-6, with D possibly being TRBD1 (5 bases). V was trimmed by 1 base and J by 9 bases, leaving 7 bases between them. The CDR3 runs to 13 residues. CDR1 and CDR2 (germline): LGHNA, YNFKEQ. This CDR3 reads CASSQGGISPLHF. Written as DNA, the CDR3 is TGTGCCAGCAGCCAAGGGGGCATTTCACCCCTCCACTTT.

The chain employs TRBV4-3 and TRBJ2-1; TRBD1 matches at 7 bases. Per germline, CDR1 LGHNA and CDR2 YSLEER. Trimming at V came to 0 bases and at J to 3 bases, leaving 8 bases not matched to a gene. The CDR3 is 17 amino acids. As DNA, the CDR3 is TGCGCCAGCAGCCAAGAATGGGGAGACAGGGTCTACAATGAGCAGTTCTTC. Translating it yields CASSQEWGDRVYNEQFF.

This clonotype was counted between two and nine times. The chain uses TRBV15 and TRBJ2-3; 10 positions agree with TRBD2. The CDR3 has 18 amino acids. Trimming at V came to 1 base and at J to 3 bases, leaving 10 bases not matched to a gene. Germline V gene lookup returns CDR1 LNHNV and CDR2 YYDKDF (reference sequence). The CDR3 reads CATSRVAGGSYLTDTQYF. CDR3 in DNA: TGTGCCACCAGCAGAGTAGCGGGGGGATCCTACCTGACAGATACGCAGTATTTT.

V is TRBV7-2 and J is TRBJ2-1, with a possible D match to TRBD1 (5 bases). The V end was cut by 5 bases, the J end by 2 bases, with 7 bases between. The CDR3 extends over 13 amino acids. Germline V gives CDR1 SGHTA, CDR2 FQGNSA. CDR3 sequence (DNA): TGTGCCAGCAGCCCGGACACCTACAATGAGCAGTTCTTC. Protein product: CASSPDTYNEQFF.

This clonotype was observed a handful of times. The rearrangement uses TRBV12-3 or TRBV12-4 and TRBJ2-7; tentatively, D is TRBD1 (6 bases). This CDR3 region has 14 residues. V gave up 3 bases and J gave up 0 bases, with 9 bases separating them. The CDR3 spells CASSLVGASYEQYF. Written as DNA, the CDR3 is TGTGCCAGCAGTTTGGTGGGGGCCTCCTACGAGCAGTACTTC.

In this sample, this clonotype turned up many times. In nucleotides, the CDR3 is TGCGCCAGCGGCGGCTCGGGAGGCCGGGGTGAGACCCAGTACTTC. Protein sequence: CASGGSGGRGETQYF. The gene calls are TRBV4-3 and TRBJ2-5; 7 nucleotides agree with TRBD2. The ends lost 8 bases at V and 5 bases at J; junction bases unmatched: 14. Germline V CDR1 and CDR2: LGHNA, YSLEER. CDR3 length equals 15 residues.

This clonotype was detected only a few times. CDR3 coding DNA: TGCGCCAGCAGCTGGGACGCCTCCTCCTACGAGCAGTACTTC. This sequence encodes CASSWDASSYEQYF. V is TRBV5-1 and J is TRBJ2-7, with D perhaps assigned TRBD1 or TRBD2 (5 bases each). In germline, CDR1 is SGHRS, CDR2 YFSETQ. The V and J ends lost 3 bases and 0 bases respectively, with 10 bases between them. The length of the CDR3 is 14 residues.